These 5 T cell receptor beta chains originate from one sample sequenced in a study of cytomegalovirus exposure and HLA in healthy donors (dated 2017 in TCRdb). Library preparation employed the immunoSEQ multiplex PCR assay. For the multiplex PCR, a mixture combining 60 forward primers for TCR Vbeta segments and 13 reverse primers for TCR Jbeta segments was used. TCRdb stores this immuneACCESS table with in-frame sequences only. Part of the clones is absent; in the studies checked, under half of the shortfall reflects unresolved V genes, and no reason is known for the rest. In this sample the table shows a few hundred thousand clones, nearly 95% of which occur a single time. The ten biggest clones cover about 1.7% of the sample. The sequenced material came from PBMCs. These receptors all stem from a girl aged 2-10 years in good health and CMV-seronegative.

V is TRBV30 and J is TRBJ1-6, with TRBD1 matching 7 bases. V was pared by 0 bases and J by 7 bases, with 3 bases of the junction left unmatched. The CDR3 has 14 residues. Per the germline V gene, CDR1 is GTSNPN and CDR2 is SVGIG (reference sequence). The CDR3 is CAWSVTGKNSPLHF. The CDR3 DNA sequence: TGTGCCTGGAGTGTGACAGGGAAGAATTCACCCCTCCACTTT.

The chain links TRBV13 to TRBJ2-3, with 14 bases that match TRBD2. V lost 5 bases, J lost 2 bases, and 9 bases stayed unmatched. The V gene's germline CDR1 is PRHDT and CDR2 FYEKMQ (reference sequence). This CDR3 region has 18 residues. For the CDR3, the DNA is TGTGCCAGCAGCGCAGGACTAGCGGGAGGCCAGAACACAGATACGCAGTATTTT. Translated: CASSAGLAGGQNTDTQYF. Based on the CDR3 plus reference TRBV13 and TRBJ2-3, the full variable domain is AAGVIQSPRHLIKEKRETATLKCYPIPRHDTVYWYQQGPGQDPQFLISFYEKMQSDKGSIPDRFSAQQFSDYHSELNMSSLELGDSALYFCASSAGLAGGQNTDTQYFGPGTRLTVL.

The chain combines TRBV5-4 with TRBJ2-5, with 7 nucleotides matching TRBD1. The DNA end lines up better with TRBJ2-7; the J call may be wrong. The CDR3 is made up of 14 amino acids. Germline values: CDR1 SGHNT, CDR2 YYREEE (reference sequence). CDR3 in amino acids: CASSLLGQPYEQYF. The CDR3 nucleotides read TGTGCCAGCAGCTTGTTGGGACAGCCCTACGAGCAGTACTTC.

This clone was found a few times. V is TRBV10-2 and J is TRBJ2-1; 11 positions agree with TRBD2. This CDR3 has 15 amino acids. Germline assignment: CDR1 WSHSY and CDR2 SAAADI. After removal of 6 bases from V and 10 bases from J, the junction contained 11 bases not matched to a gene. CDR3 sequence (DNA): TGCGCCAGCAGCTGGGGGCTAGCGGGAGGAGGGGAGCAGTTCTTC. Protein sequence: CASSWGLAGGGEQFF.

This clone was picked up one time. This chain uses TRBV28 with TRBJ1-1; 8 positions match TRBD1. CDR1 MDHEN and CDR2 SYDVKM come from the germline V gene. The length of the CDR3 is 16 residues. The trim removed 6 bases at V and 0 bases at J, leaving 9 bases unmatched. The CDR3 sequence: CASSPTGVGMNTEAFF. The CDR3 region has the DNA TGTGCCAGCAGCCCGACAGGGGTGGGGATGAACACTGAAGCTTTCTTT.